This is a list of T cell receptor beta chains from one sample in a study of blood T cell repertoires in COVID-19. Some clones are missing from TCRdb's copy, which holds only in-frame ones; the method was immunoSEQ multiplex PCR. This sample yields hundreds of thousands of clones, of which about 89% are seen a single time; over 4% belongs to the top ten. Material for sequencing was peripheral blood. These receptors were collected from a woman aged 30 to 39 with acute or convalescent COVID-19. CDR3s include the opening cysteine and the closing phenylalanine or tryptophan. Fields, in order: CDR3 protein, CDR3 DNA, clone size, J gene, D gene, V gene, CDR3 length. D genes are given only for firm matches. Not all rows give a size; the values are once, few, many and, for expanded clones, a class.

CAWSDFGAEQYF TGTGCCTGGAGTGATTTTGGGGCCGAGCAGTACTTC . TRBJ2-7 . TRBV30 12
CASSIAGAREQYF TGTGCCAGCAGTATAGCGGGGGCGCGGGAGCAGTACTTC once TRBJ2-7 TRBD2 TRBV27 13
CASSLVWGQGVYEQYF TGCGCCAGCAGCTTGGTATGGGGACAGGGGGTGTACGAGCAGTACTTC . TRBJ2-7 TRBD1 TRBV5-1 16
CASSADRGWRTDTQYF TGTGCCAGCAGTGCGGACAGGGGTTGGAGGACAGATACGCAGTATTTT . TRBJ2-3 TRBD1 TRBV9 16
CASSFRGGNSPLHF TGTGCCAGCAGCTTCAGGGGCGGAAATTCACCCCTCCACTTT . TRBJ1-6 . TRBV7-8 14
CARKGQLNGYTF TGTGCCAGAAAGGGACAGCTTAATGGCTACACCTTC . TRBJ1-2 TRBD1 TRBV3-1/TRBV3-2 12
CATSQGNYGYTF TGTGCCACAAGCCAGGGAAACTATGGCTACACCTTC . TRBJ1-2 . TRBV10-3 12
CASSLGTGRYGYTF TGTGCCAGCAGCCTCGGGACAGGGAGATATGGCTACACCTTC . TRBJ1-2 TRBD1 TRBV9 14
CASSLPYRGAWQYF TGTGCCAGCAGCTTACCGTACCGGGGTGCGTGGCAGTACTTC . TRBJ2-7 . TRBV5-5 14
CASSRSGGPYNEQFF TGTGCCAGTAGTAGGAGCGGGGGGCCTTACAATGAGCAGTTCTTC . TRBJ2-1 TRBD2 TRBV19 15
CASSGQGVEQYF TGCGCCAGCAGCGGTCAGGGTGTCGAGCAGTACTTC . TRBJ2-7 . TRBV5-1 12
CASSLSRRSTEAFF TGTGCCAGCAGCTTAAGCCGCCGGAGCACTGAAGCTTTCTTT few TRBJ1-1 . TRBV7-8 14
CASSKGTAGYGYTF TGTGCCAGCAGCAAAGGGACAGCCGGCTATGGCTACACCTTC . TRBJ1-2 . TRBV21-1 14
CASKRVGPNEKLFF TGTGCCAGCAAGAGGGTAGGTCCTAATGAAAAACTGTTTTTT . TRBJ1-4 . TRBV2 14
CASSGAETGERNEQFF TGTGCCAGCAGTGGAGCGGAGACAGGGGAGAGGAATGAGCAGTTCTTC . TRBJ2-1 TRBD1 TRBV2 16
CASSLNDMGLYNSPLHF TGTGCCAGCAGCTTGAACGACATGGGCTTATATAATTCACCCCTCCACTTT few TRBJ1-6 . TRBV5-4 17
CASSQDQVPNSPLHF TGTGCCAGCAGCCAAGATCAGGTTCCCAATTCACCCCTCCACTTT . TRBJ1-6 . TRBV3-1/TRBV3-2 15
CASSHPGGPQGARDETQYF TGCGCCAGCAGCCATCCTGGGGGCCCACAGGGGGCGAGAGATGAGACCCAGTACTTC . TRBJ2-5 TRBD1 TRBV4-1 19
CASSQSLGTGDEQYF TGCGCCAGCAGCCAGTCCCTTGGGACAGGCGACGAGCAGTACTTC . TRBJ2-7 TRBD1 TRBV4-1 15
CASQTPGQTYGYTF TGTGCCAGCCAAACCCCGGGACAGACCTATGGCTACACCTTC . TRBJ1-2 TRBD1 TRBV9 14
CASSPAGSSGNTIYF TGTGCCAGCAGCCCCGCGGGGTCCTCTGGAAACACCATATATTTT . TRBJ1-3 . TRBV4-2 15
CASSTQSGVPGNTIYF TGTGCCAGCAGCACTCAATCAGGGGTCCCTGGAAACACCATATATTTT few TRBJ1-3 . TRBV11-2 16
CASSIFRYSSGANVLTF TGTGCCAGTAGTATATTTCGGTATAGCTCTGGGGCCAACGTCCTGACTTTC . TRBJ2-6 . TRBV19 17
CASSFLAGLSTDTQYF TGTGCCAGCAGCTTCCTAGCGGGCCTTAGCACAGATACGCAGTATTTT . TRBJ2-3 TRBD2 TRBV7-2 16
CASSSEPGLAGYNEQFF TGTGCCAGCAGCTCTGAACCGGGACTAGCGGGATACAATGAGCAGTTCTTC . TRBJ2-1 TRBD2 TRBV7-2 17
CAWRGLNSPLHF TGTGCCTGGAGAGGACTGAATTCACCCCTCCACTTT once TRBJ1-6 . TRBV30 12
CASSFTRPTDTQYF TGTGCCAGCAGCTTCACGCGTCCCACAGATACGCAGTATTTT . TRBJ2-3 . TRBV11-2 14
CASRDKGTGGGQPQHF TGTGCCAGCAGAGATAAAGGGACAGGGGGTGGTCAGCCCCAGCATTTT . TRBJ1-5 TRBD1 TRBV28 16
CASSPSTDPAYEQYF TGTGCCAGCTCACCATCGACAGACCCAGCCTACGAGCAGTACTTC once TRBJ2-7 . TRBV18 15
CASSRGRTYEQYF TGTGCCAGCAGCAGGGGCAGAACCTACGAGCAGTACTTC . TRBJ2-7 . TRBV21-1 13
CASSQAEAGNTIYF TGCGCCAGCAGCCAAGCGGAGGCTGGAAACACCATATATTTT once TRBJ1-3 . TRBV5-1 14
CASSPGTGVYYEQYF TGTGCCAGCTCACCAGGGACAGGGGTTTACTACGAGCAGTACTTC . TRBJ2-7 TRBD1 TRBV18 15
CASSDGGGYGTQYF TGTGCCAGCAGCGACGGGGGAGGGTATGGGACCCAGTACTTC . TRBJ2-5 TRBD2 TRBV3-1/TRBV3-2 14
CASSELHGGGNTIYF TGTGCCAGCAGTGAACTCCACGGGGGTGGGAACACCATATATTTT . TRBJ1-3 . TRBV6-1 15
CASSMRGASYEQYF TGTGCCAGTAGTATGCGGGGGGCCTCCTACGAGCAGTACTTC few TRBJ2-7 TRBD2 TRBV19 14
CASSLRPGSEAFF TGTGCCAGCAGTTTAAGGCCGGGGTCTGAAGCTTTCTTT few TRBJ1-1 . TRBV27 13
CASHETGAEDTEAFF TGCGCCAGCCACGAGACAGGGGCGGAGGACACTGAAGCTTTCTTT . TRBJ1-1 TRBD1 TRBV5-1 15
CATQGVGQGSTEAFF TGTGCCACTCAAGGCGTCGGGCAGGGTAGCACTGAAGCTTTCTTT . TRBJ1-1 . TRBV2 15
CASILTGPKEKLFF TGTGCCAGCATTCTGACAGGGCCTAAGGAAAAACTGTTTTTT . TRBJ1-4 TRBD1 TRBV2 14
CASSPNDLGSSYEQYF TGTGCCAGCTCACCAAACGATTTGGGGAGCTCCTACGAGCAGTACTTC . TRBJ2-7 . TRBV18 16
CAWTRQSNYYEQYF TGTGCCTGGACGAGACAGTCAAATTACTACGAGCAGTACTTC . TRBJ2-7 . TRBV30 14
CASSLGTEGNIQYF TGCGCCAGCAGCCTCGGGACGGAGGGGAACATTCAGTACTTC . TRBJ2-4 . TRBV5-1 14
CATETSGGYNEQFF TGTGCCACCGAGACTAGCGGGGGGTACAATGAGCAGTTCTTC . TRBJ2-1 TRBD2 TRBV19 14
CASSFGRTGGKETQYF TGTGCCAGCAGTTTTGGCCGGACAGGGGGAAAAGAGACCCAGTACTTC once TRBJ2-5 TRBD1 TRBV28 16
CASRDRDRGYGYTF TGTGCCAGTAGGGACAGGGACAGGGGCTATGGCTACACCTTC . TRBJ1-2 TRBD1 TRBV19 14
CAISLPGPYEQYF TGTGCCATCTCCCTACCAGGGCCCTACGAGCAGTACTTC . TRBJ2-7 . TRBV10-3 13
CASSSSDSLFAEAFF TGCGCCAGCAGCTCATCTGACAGCCTTTTCGCTGAAGCTTTCTTT . TRBJ1-1 . TRBV5-1 15
CASSLGPQGQETQYF TGCGCCAGCAGCTTGGGACCGCAGGGGCAAGAGACCCAGTACTTC many TRBJ2-5 . TRBV5-1 15
CASSLGRVGYTEAFF TGCGCCAGCAGCTTGGGGAGGGTGGGATACACTGAAGCTTTCTTT few TRBJ1-1 . TRBV5-1 15
CASSERRGTDTQYF TGTGCCAGCAGCGAGCGACGAGGCACAGATACGCAGTATTTT . TRBJ2-3 . TRBV11-1 14
CASSQAGGGAYNEQFF TGTGCCAGCAGCCAAGCTGGCGGGGGGGCCTACAATGAGCAGTTCTTC . TRBJ2-1 TRBD2 TRBV4-2 16
CSASARPGELGNTIYF TGCAGTGCTAGTGCCAGGCCAGGGGAGTTGGGAAACACCATATATTTT . TRBJ1-3 . TRBV20-1 16
CAAGWGRGNTIYF TGCGCCGCGGGGTGGGGACGGGGAAACACCATATATTTT . TRBJ1-3 . TRBV4-1 13
CAQGVFFF TGTGCCCAGGGGGTTTTTTTCTTT . TRBJ1-1 TRBD1 TRBV2 8
CASTAPSGLTDTQYF TGTGCCAGCACCGCCCCTAGCGGACTCACAGATACGCAGTATTTT . TRBJ2-3 TRBD2 TRBV6-5 15
CASSYFGPQHF TGTGCCAGCAGTTACTTTGGGCCACAGCATTTT . TRBJ1-5 . TRBV6-2/TRBV6-3 11
CASGIYGGSTDTQYF TGCGCCAGCGGCATTTACGGGGGAAGCACAGATACGCAGTATTTT . TRBJ2-3 . TRBV10-2 15